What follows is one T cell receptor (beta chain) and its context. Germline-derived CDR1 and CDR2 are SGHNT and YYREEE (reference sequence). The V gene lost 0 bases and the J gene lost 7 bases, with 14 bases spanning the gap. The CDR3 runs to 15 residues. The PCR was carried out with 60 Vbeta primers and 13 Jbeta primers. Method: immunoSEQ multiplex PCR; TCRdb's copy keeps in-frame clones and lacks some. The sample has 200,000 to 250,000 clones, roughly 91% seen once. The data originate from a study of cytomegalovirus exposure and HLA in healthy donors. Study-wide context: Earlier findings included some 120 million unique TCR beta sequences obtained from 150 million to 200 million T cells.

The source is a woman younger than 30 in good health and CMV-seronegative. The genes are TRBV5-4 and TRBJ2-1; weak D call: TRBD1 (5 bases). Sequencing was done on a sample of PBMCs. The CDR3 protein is CASSLGQGSRNEQFF. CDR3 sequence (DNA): TGTGCCAGCAGCTTGGGGCAGGGCTCTCGTAATGAGCAGTTCTTC.